This T cell receptor beta chain came from a study of control samples from healthy donors and cancer patients. Here immunoSEQ multiplex PCR was the method, and the copy in TCRdb shows in-frame clones only, minus some. The sample carries about 120,000 clones, 70% to 90% recorded once. Germline loops: CDR1 MNHEY, CDR2 SVGAGI. The junction had 7 bases not matched to a gene; V was cut back by 6 bases and J by 5 bases. The CDR3 runs 14 residues. The clonotype comes from a man aged 45-65 years in good health. Sequencing was performed on blood. The chain is built from TRBV6-5 and TRBJ2-5; 9 bases line up with TRBD1. Written as DNA, the CDR3 is TGTGCCAGCAGCCCCGGACAGGGGTGGGAGACCCAGTACTTC. This gives the protein CASSPGQGWETQYF.